This is a list of T cell receptor beta chains from one sample in a study of T cell changes during pregnancy in multiple sclerosis. This table comes from immunoSEQ multiplex PCR, and its TCRdb copy is limited to in-frame clones, with some not included. The sample shows under 110,000 clones, roughly nine tenths of them seen only once. Sequences were derived from peripheral blood, sampled before pregnancy. Receptors were obtained from a female donor with multiple sclerosis, enrolled in a pregnancy study. CDR3s include the opening cysteine and the closing phenylalanine or tryptophan. The D gene is left open where the match is weak. Only some rows state a clone size, as once, few, many or a class for expanded clones.

V,size,D,J,CDR3,DNA
TRBV15,.,.,TRBJ1-6,CATSPTGRNSPLHF,TGTGCCACCAGCCCGACAGGCCGTAATTCACCCCTCCACTTT
TRBV7-3,.,TRBD1,TRBJ2-2,CASSQQGSLGGELFF,TGTGCCAGCAGCCAACAGGGGAGTCTAGGCGGGGAGCTGTTTTTT
TRBV28,few,TRBD2,TRBJ2-3,CASSSPISVAGDTDTQYF,TGTGCCAGCTCTTCCCCCATATCGGTAGCGGGAGACACAGATACGCAGTATTTT
TRBV28,.,TRBD2,TRBJ2-5,CASSSIAGGMETQYF,TGTGCCAGCAGTTCCATAGCGGGAGGTATGGAGACCCAGTACTTC
TRBV28,once,.,TRBJ2-7,CASSLGRFNYYEQYF,TGTGCCAGCAGTTTAGGGAGGTTTAACTACTACGAGCAGTACTTC
TRBV19,.,TRBD1,TRBJ1-2,CASSIRTGAGYTF,TGTGCCAGTAGTATTAGGACAGGGGCTGGCTACACCTTC
TRBV7-2,.,TRBD2,TRBJ2-5,CASSSVAGGPETQYF,TGTGCCAGCAGCTCCGTAGCGGGGGGGCCAGAGACCCAGTACTTC
TRBV7-2,.,.,TRBJ1-4,CASSLEQGREKLFF,TGTGCCAGCAGCTTAGAACAGGGCCGGGAAAAACTGTTTTTT
TRBV11-3,.,.,TRBJ1-2,CASRRGGQAMDGYTF,TGTGCCAGCAGGCGCGGGGGGCAGGCAATGGATGGCTACACCTTC
TRBV10-3,once,.,TRBJ1-3,CAISETFPLSGNTIYF,TGTGCCATCAGTGAGACATTCCCTCTCTCTGGAAACACCATATATTTT
TRBV11-3,.,TRBD2,TRBJ2-3,CASSRRTSLDTQYF,TGTGCCAGCAGCCGCCGGACTAGTCTTGATACGCAGTATTTT
TRBV6-5,.,.,TRBJ1-5,CASSEGRNQPQHF,TGTGCCAGCAGTGAAGGGAGAAATCAGCCCCAGCATTTT
TRBV30,.,.,TRBJ1-5,CAWSADGDWNQPQHF,TGTGCCTGGAGTGCTGACGGGGATTGGAATCAGCCCCAGCATTTT
TRBV5-6,once,TRBD1,TRBJ1-2,CASSLDYRGGPYGYTF,TGTGCCAGCAGCTTGGACTACAGGGGGGGACCCTATGGCTACACCTTC
TRBV5-6,.,.,TRBJ1-3,CASSREAPGNTIYF,TGTGCCAGCAGCAGGGAGGCACCGGGAAACACCATATATTTT
TRBV7-2,few,.,TRBJ1-1,CASSLNGVDTEAFF,TGTGCCAGCAGCTTGAACGGGGTGGACACTGAAGCTTTCTTT
TRBV27,.,TRBD1,TRBJ2-4,CATADRGVYNIQYF,TGTGCCACCGCAGACAGGGGGGTGTATAACATTCAGTACTTC
TRBV11-3,.,.,TRBJ2-3,CASSLDTGPITDTQYF,TGTGCCAGCAGCTTAGATACAGGGCCCATCACAGATACGCAGTATTTT
TRBV7-9,.,TRBD2,TRBJ2-3,CASSLRETDTQYF,TGTGCCAGCAGCTTGCGGGAGACAGATACGCAGTATTTT
TRBV5-1,once,TRBD1,TRBJ2-7,CASSPRDRSYEQYF,TGCGCCAGCAGCCCCCGGGACAGGTCCTACGAGCAGTACTTC
TRBV11-3,.,TRBD1,TRBJ2-4,CASSPGGTGGENIQYF,TGTGCCAGCAGCCCCGGAGGGACAGGGGGCGAAAACATTCAGTACTTC
TRBV9,.,TRBD2,TRBJ2-1,CASSVAASGYNEQFF,TGTGCCAGCAGCGTAGCGGCTAGCGGCTACAATGAGCAGTTCTTC
TRBV2,.,.,TRBJ1-2,CASSIGYGYTF,TGTGCCAGCAGCATCGGCTATGGCTACACCTTC
TRBV5-4,.,.,TRBJ1-4,CASSYESVRGDEKLFF,TGTGCCAGCAGCTATGAAAGTGTCAGGGGAGATGAAAAACTGTTTTTT
TRBV30,.,.,TRBJ2-3,CAWSWGLGSDTQYF,TGTGCCTGGAGTTGGGGGCTTGGTTCAGATACGCAGTATTTT
TRBV6-5,.,TRBD1,TRBJ2-5,CASSPSGQGIETQYF,TGTGCCAGCAGTCCATCGGGACAGGGGATTGAGACCCAGTACTTC
TRBV30,once,TRBD2,TRBJ2-5,CAWGSGGEETQYF,TGTGCCTGGGGTAGCGGGGGGGAAGAGACCCAGTACTTC
TRBV5-1,.,TRBD1,TRBJ2-5,CASSASGQGWQETQYF,TGCGCCAGCAGCGCTTCAGGACAGGGGTGGCAAGAGACCCAGTACTTC
TRBV7-8,.,.,TRBJ1-6,CASSSTATNSPLHF,TGTGCCAGCAGCTCGACAGCGACTAATTCACCCCTCCACTTT
TRBV5-4,.,TRBD1,TRBJ1-5,CASITGTADQPQHF,TGTGCCAGCATCACCGGGACAGCTGATCAGCCCCAGCATTTT
TRBV6-5,.,.,TRBJ1-4,CASSFGQKNEKLFF,TGTGCCAGCAGTTTCGGACAGAAGAATGAAAAACTGTTTTTT
TRBV29-1,.,.,TRBJ1-4,CSVAPGNEKLFF,TGCAGCGTTGCTCCAGGGAATGAAAAACTGTTTTTT
TRBV5-6,.,TRBD1,TRBJ1-4,CASSLYGTGDEKLFF,TGTGCCAGCAGCTTGTACGGGACAGGGGATGAAAAACTGTTTTTT
TRBV5-4,.,TRBD2,TRBJ2-1,CASSQEAGAYNEQFF,TGTGCCAGCAGCCAAGAAGCGGGGGCCTACAATGAGCAGTTCTTC
TRBV9,.,.,TRBJ1-1,CASSGRGTEAFF,TGTGCCAGCAGCGGGAGGGGCACTGAAGCTTTCTTT
TRBV13,.,.,TRBJ1-1,CASSLDQGRNTEAFF,TGTGCCAGCAGCTTAGATCAGGGGAGGAACACTGAAGCTTTCTTT